A selection of T cell receptor beta chains follows, all from one sample in a study of T cells in Graves' hyperthyroidism and ophthalmopathy. Each CDR3 protein is one row after TCRdb ran MiXCR on the multiplex PCR reads. The sample includes roughly 720,000 distinct CDR3 sequences, roughly 17% of them seen just once. Sequenced material: blood. These receptors originate from a man aged 50 to 59 with Graves' hyperthyroidism. Each CDR3 is given with its conserved first and last residue. The D gene is left open where the match is weak. Size is omitted from some rows. Given values are once, few, many or a class for expanded clones.

TRBJ1-1,-,TRBV6-2/TRBV6-3,TRBD1,TGTGCCAGCAGATTAGCAGGGGGCACTGAAGCTTTCTTT,CASRLAGGTEAFF
TRBJ2-5,many,TRBV3-1,TRBD2,TGTGCCAGCACACAGCGGGAGAGCGGAGAGACCCAGTACTTC,CASTQRESGETQYF
TRBJ1-1,many,TRBV18,-,TGTGCCAGCTCGTTTGCCATGAACACTGAAGCTTTCTTT,CASSFAMNTEAFF
TRBJ1-5,many,TRBV3-1,-,TGTGCCAGCAGCCAAGATAGGCGAAACAATCAGCCCCAGCATTTT,CASSQDRRNNQPQHF
TRBJ2-5,-,TRBV3-1,-,TGTGCCAGCAGCCATCCCCCAGGGTCACAAGAGACCCAGTACTTC,CASSHPPGSQETQYF
TRBJ1-2,many,TRBV11-2,-,TGTGCCAGCAGCTTCGGCGGATCCTATGGCTACACCTTC,CASSFGGSYGYTF
TRBJ1-6,-,TRBV19,TRBD1,TGTGCCAGTAAACAGGGGGATTCACCCCTCCACTTT,CASKQGDSPLHF
TRBJ2-1,-,TRBV7-2,TRBD2,TGTGCCAGCAGCGCGAGACTAGCGGAGGGGGAAAGTGAGCAGTTCTTC,CASSARLAEGESEQFF
TRBJ2-3,many,TRBV27,TRBD2,TGTGCCAGCAGTTCTCTAGCGGGAGGAGATACGCAGTATTTT,CASSSLAGGDTQYF
TRBJ1-6,few,TRBV6-5,-,TGTGCCAGCAGTTACAGAGAAGGAGCCAATAATTCACCCCTCCACTTT,CASSYREGANNSPLHF
TRBJ2-3,many,TRBV7-3,-,TGTGCCAGCAGCTCCGGCTATAGCACAGATACGCAGTATTTT,CASSSGYSTDTQYF
TRBJ1-1,many,TRBV10-3,-,TGTGCCATCGGGCTCGGGGTATTAGGGAACACTGAAGCTTTCTTT,CAIGLGVLGNTEAFF
TRBJ2-7,many,TRBV12-3/TRBV12-4,-,TGTGCCAGCAGTTCCCCTCATAGGGATTACGAGCAGTACTTC,CASSSPHRDYEQYF
TRBJ2-7,few,TRBV18,-,TGTGCCAGCTCACCACCGGTGACTAGAGACGAGCAGTACTTC,CASSPPVTRDEQYF
TRBJ1-5,many,TRBV6-5,-,TGTGCCAGCAGTTACGGGCAGTATAGCAATCAGCCCCAGCATTTT,CASSYGQYSNQPQHF
TRBJ1-5,many,TRBV10-2,-,TGCGCCAGCAGTGAGGGTTTGAAACAGCCCCAGCATTTT,CASSEGLKQPQHF
TRBJ2-3,-,TRBV29-1,-,TGCAGCGTTGTAATGGGGCTGGCAGATACGCAGTATTTT,CSVVMGLADTQYF
TRBJ1-5,many,TRBV7-9,TRBD1,TGTGCCAGCAGCTCAACAGGGGGAGACAATCAGCCCCAGCATTTT,CASSSTGGDNQPQHF
TRBJ2-3,many,TRBV12-3/TRBV12-4,TRBD1,TGTGCCAGCAGTCGGGACAGGGGGCGCAGAGATACGCAGTATTTT,CASSRDRGRRDTQYF